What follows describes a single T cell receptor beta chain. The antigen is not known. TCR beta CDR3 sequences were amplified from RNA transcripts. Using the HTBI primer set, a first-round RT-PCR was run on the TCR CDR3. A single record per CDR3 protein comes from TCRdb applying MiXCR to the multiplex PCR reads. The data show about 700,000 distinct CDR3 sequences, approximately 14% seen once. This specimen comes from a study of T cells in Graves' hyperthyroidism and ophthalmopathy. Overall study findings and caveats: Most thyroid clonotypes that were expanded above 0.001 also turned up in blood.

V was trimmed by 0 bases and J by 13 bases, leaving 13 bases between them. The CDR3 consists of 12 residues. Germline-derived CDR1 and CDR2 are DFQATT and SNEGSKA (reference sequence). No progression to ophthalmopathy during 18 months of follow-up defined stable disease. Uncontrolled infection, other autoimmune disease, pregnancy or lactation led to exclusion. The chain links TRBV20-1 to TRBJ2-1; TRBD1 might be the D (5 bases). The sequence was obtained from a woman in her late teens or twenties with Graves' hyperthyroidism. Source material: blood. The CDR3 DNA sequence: TGCAGTGCTAGAGACAGGGATGAATATCAGTTCTTC. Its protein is CSARDRDEYQFF.